This TCR beta chain was sequenced during a study of shared clonotypes between healthy human individuals. On the study more broadly: Each donor contributed plates that comprised three CD4 naive, three CD4 memory, two CD8 naive and one CD8 memory.

CD45RO negativity and positive selection for CCR7 defined naive CD8 cells, a population that excluded terminally differentiated effector memory CD45RA+ cells. Germline V gives CDR1 SEHNR, CDR2 FQNEAQ (reference sequence). The CDR3 covers 15 residues. V lost 3 bases, J lost 0 bases, and 11 bases lay in between. The assay was immunoSEQ multiplex PCR, and TCRdb's table has in-frame clones only and misses some. This table has 550,000 to 600,000 clones, roughly 98% appearing once. This clone was counted once. This sequence originates from a man under 40 in good health. The sample consisted of naive CD8+ T cells sorted from blood. This chain links TRBV7-9 with TRBJ1-1; unclear D gene. The chain's CDR3 is CASSFSSGLNTEAFF. CDR3 in DNA: TGTGCCAGCAGCTTTTCTTCGGGGTTGAACACTGAAGCTTTCTTT. The whole variable domain, remainder taken from reference TRBV7-9 and TRBJ1-1, is DTGVSQNPRHKITKRGQNVTFRCDPISEHNRLYWYRQTLGQGPEFLTYFQNEAQLEKSRLLSDRFSAERPKGSFSTLEIQRTEQGDSAMYLCASSFSSGLNTEAFFGQGTRLTVV.